This paragraph covers one T cell receptor beta chain sequence. Its antigen specificity is not known. Within one base of it there is no much larger clone, and no base qualities were kept. This sample was included in a study of T cell responses to AZD1222 COVID-19 vaccine (dated by TCRdb to the early 2020s). Context from the whole study: AZD1222 recipients given second doses at about 4 weeks or at about 12 weeks were pooled, since spike-specific TCR depth and breadth were not found to differ between the two schedules. TCR sequencing covered more than 230 trial participants: nearly 210 given two doses of AZD1222 and about 26 given two doses of MenACWY control vaccine. Trial participants were enrolled by age into 18-55, 56-69 and 70-plus year subgroups, with roughly 160, 29 and 62 TCR-sequenced participants respectively. Here is what the overall study found, with its caveats: After two AZD1222 doses, both the breadth and the depth of spike-specific TCRs were significantly higher than at day 0 and than in MenACWY recipients. Reportedly, almost half of the unique spike-specific TCRs recognized epitopes lying outside the regions that are mutated in the B.1.351 and B.1.1.7 variants. In the small 56-69-year group, the increase in depth fell short of significance, most likely because of low power. Participants were mostly white British, with more females than males. The authors suggested clonal diversity may have been underestimated. Because no day 14 peak-response samples were available, the repertoires could be characterized only after the peak T cell response. Vaccine-associated CD4 TCRs spanned the whole spike protein, with dominant responses in regions 160-218 and 743-854. Conclusions about previously exposed vaccinees are limited because only six or seven AZD1222 recipients were SARS-CoV-2 seropositive at baseline.

The CDR1 and CDR2 encoded by the germline V gene (reference sequence) are SGHKS and YYEKEE. The CDR3 measures 14 amino acids from cysteine to phenylalanine. Here the CDR3 DNA is all that survives: 42 bases in frame from base 1. Here V drops 4 bases and J drops 7 bases, and the junction holds 8 bases not matched to any gene. The CDR3 regions of human TCRbeta chains were analyzed by immunosequencing. The original pipeline was this. Repertoire TCRs were checked for matches against a reference library of SARS-CoV-2-specific TCRs that had been generated using the MIRA antigen-specificity platform. Breadth was defined as the fraction of unique TCRs that were SARS-CoV-2-associated. Depth was defined as the fraction of total T cells that were SARS-CoV-2-associated. Using the MIRA data, each spike-specific TCR was mapped to the spike region that the TCR reacts to and placed in a CD4 or CD8 class. Log10-transformed breadth and depth values were compared by one-way ANOVA with Sidak's multiple comparisons tests. TCRdb mirrors the immuneACCESS table, restricted to in-frame sequences. Some clones are absent from its copies; in checked studies, under half trace to an unresolved V gene, and the reason for the others is unknown. The D gene and trimming were derived from the DNA, and the V and J assignments and clone size from that table. A total of some 140,000 clones appear in this sample, around 93% of them only once. The top ten constitute 2.8% of the sample.

Taken with the paper, the label for time point translates to: baseline before first vaccination. Vaccinee samples were obtained from the UK trials COV001 and COV002, which included a single-blind randomized controlled phase 2/3 trial of AZD1222 (ChAdOx1 nCoV-19) in healthy adults. For TCRbeta chain sequencing, PBMC samples from trial participants were taken at day 0 and at day 28 after the second dose. The clonotype originates from an adult in good health. Rearrangement joined TRBV5-5 to TRBJ2-1; 7 central bases correspond to TRBD2. Source: peripheral blood, taken on day 0 of AZD1222 vaccination. The CDR3: CASSGRAMLNEQFF. The DNA sequence is TGTGCCAGCAGCGGGAGGGCCATGTTAAATGAGCAGTTCTTC.